This T cell receptor beta chain was sequenced during a study of glioma-infiltrating T cells. Study-wide findings and caveats: Only very few CDR3 sequences appeared in both tissue and blood.

Amplification of TCR alpha and beta CDR3 regions from RNA used iRepertoire nested multiplex PCR. MiXCR, run by TCRdb on the multiplex PCR reads, gives a single entry per CDR3 protein. The sample has a few hundred thousand distinct CDR3 sequences, roughly 41% seen once; the top ten hold 9.5% to 15%. Regarding this clonotype: No antigen is known for it.

This CDR3 has 14 residues. Per the germline V gene, CDR1 is SGHTA and CDR2 is FQGNSA. V lost 5 bases and J lost 5; bases outside the gene matches: 8. The TCR originated in a human donor with low-grade glioma or glioblastoma, undergoing nonglioma brain surgery, or in good health (not recorded which). Sequenced sample: glioma tissue, nonneoplastic brain tissue, or PBMCs (not recorded which). The V gene is TRBV7-2, the J gene TRBJ2-7; 8 bases fit TRBD2. The CDR3 nucleotides read TGTGCCAGCAGCGTGTATGGGACTAGTCACGAGCAGTACTTC. Residues: CASSVYGTSHEQYF.